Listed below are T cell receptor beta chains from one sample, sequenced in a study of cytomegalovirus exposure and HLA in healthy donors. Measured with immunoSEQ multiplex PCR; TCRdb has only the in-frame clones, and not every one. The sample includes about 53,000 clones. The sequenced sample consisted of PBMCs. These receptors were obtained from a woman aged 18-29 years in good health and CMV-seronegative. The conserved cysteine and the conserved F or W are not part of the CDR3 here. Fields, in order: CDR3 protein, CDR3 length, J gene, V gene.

CDR3: ASSFRDRGQNGNTIY; length: 15; J: TRBJ1-3; V: TRBV4-1
CDR3: ASSPPMWASLNTEAF; length: 15; J: TRBJ1-1; V: TRBV18
CDR3: ASSPRDYAYEQY; length: 12; J: TRBJ2-7; V: TRBV5-1
CDR3: ASSVGHSYEQY; length: 11; J: TRBJ2-7; V: TRBV7-2
CDR3: ASTTGANPFKAF; length: 12; J: TRBJ1-1; V: TRBV18
CDR3: ASSQPGLASEQY; length: 12; J: TRBJ2-7; V: TRBV6-5
CDR3: ASRYPINGYT; length: 10; J: TRBJ1-2; V: TRBV10-1
CDR3: ASSYPPAEAF; length: 10; J: TRBJ1-1; V: TRBV6-5
CDR3: ASSPTDKEAGYT; length: 12; J: TRBJ1-2; V: TRBV18
CDR3: ASSPGTDYTGELF; length: 13; J: TRBJ2-2; V: TRBV5-1
CDR3: ASSLPDRVGKTEAF; length: 14; J: TRBJ1-1; V: TRBV5-1
CDR3: ASSEVQGRLF; length: 10; J: TRBJ1-4; V: TRBV2
CDR3: STTGDYGF; length: 8; J: TRBJ2-1; V: TRBV20-1
CDR3: ASSLVGGVVEQF; length: 12; J: TRBJ2-1; V: TRBV28
CDR3: ASSLATGGSGNTIY; length: 14; J: TRBJ1-3; V: TRBV5-1
CDR3: ASSPPSRAQETQY; length: 13; J: TRBJ2-5; V: TRBV18
CDR3: ASSWQGASEQF; length: 11; J: TRBJ2-1; V: TRBV6-5
CDR3: ASGPDLDSNEQF; length: 12; J: TRBJ2-1; V: TRBV12-5